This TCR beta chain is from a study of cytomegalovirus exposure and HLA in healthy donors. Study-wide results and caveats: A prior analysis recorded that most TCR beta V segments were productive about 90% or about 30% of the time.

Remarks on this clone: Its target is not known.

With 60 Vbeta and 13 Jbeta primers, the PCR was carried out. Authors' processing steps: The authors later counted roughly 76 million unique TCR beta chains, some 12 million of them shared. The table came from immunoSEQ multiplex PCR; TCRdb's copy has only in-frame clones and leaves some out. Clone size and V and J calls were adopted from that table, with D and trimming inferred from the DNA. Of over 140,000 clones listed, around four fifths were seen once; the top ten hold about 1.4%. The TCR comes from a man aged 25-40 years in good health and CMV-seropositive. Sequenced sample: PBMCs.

CDR3 in DNA: TGCGCCAGCAGCCAAGATCGGGCAGGGGGCGACGAAAAACTGTTTTTT. Translation: CASSQDRAGGDEKLFF. The V and J genes are TRBV4-1 and TRBJ1-4, with 8 bases that match TRBD1. The V gene's germline CDR1 is MGHRA and CDR2 YSYEKL. The V segment lost 0 bases and the J segment 8 bases; nucleotides outside the gene matches: 8. CDR3 length: 16 residues.